Shown below are 30 T cell receptor beta chains from a single sample sequenced in a study of OX40 agonist ivuxolimab in advanced cancers. Measured with immunoSEQ multiplex PCR; TCRdb has only the in-frame clones, and not every one. The sample carries around 95,000 clones, 80% to 95% recorded once. Sequenced here: CD4+ or CD8+ T cells sorted from blood, sampled in a trial of the OX40 agonist ivuxolimab. The receptors come from an adult with an advanced solid tumor such as melanoma, head and neck, liver or kidney cancer.

The chain has TRBV28 and TRBJ1-2; TRBD1 might be the D (5 bases). Trimming stripped 3 bases from V and 7 bases from J, with 18 bases between. The CDR3 is made up of 15 amino acids. CDR1 and CDR2 (germline): MDHEN, SYDVKM. The CDR3 DNA sequence: TGTGCCAGCAGTTTCTCGGGGACCGGGGCTGGTGGCTACACCTTC. Protein: CASSFSGTGAGGYTF.

V gene TRBV28 combines with J gene TRBJ2-1; 10 bases align to TRBD2. CDR1 and CDR2 (germline): MDHEN, SYDVKM. This CDR3 contains 13 residues. The trim removed 9 bases at V and 10 bases at J, leaving 9 bases unmatched. For the CDR3, the DNA is TGTGCCAGTGGGGCTAGCGGGAGTCGGGAGCAGTTCTTC. Amino acids: CASGASGSREQFF.

J is TRBJ1-5 and V is TRBV27; no reliable D call. Germline CDR1 is MNHEY and CDR2 is SMNVEV (reference sequence). The germline V and J ends were trimmed by 8 bases and 0 bases, with 11 bases remaining between them. The CDR3 covers 14 residues. The CDR3 spells CASSDLHSNQPQHF. CDR3 sequence (DNA): TGTGCCAGCTCGGACCTTCATAGCAATCAGCCCCAGCATTTT.

CDR3 amino acids: CASSGSGRAGTGELFF. The CDR3 DNA is TGTGCCAGCAGTGGTAGCGGGAGGGCCGGCACCGGGGAGCTGTTTTTT. This chain joins TRBV6-6 and TRBJ2-2; 11 bases are shared with TRBD2. Germline V CDR1 and CDR2: MNHNY, SVGAGI (reference sequence). J lost 4 bases, V lost 5 bases, and 6 bases had no gene match. The CDR3 sequence is 16 residues long.

This clone was observed a single time. The CDR3 loop is CASSPTQGGDTQYF. In DNA, the CDR3 is TGTGCCAGCTCACCCACCCAGGGTGGAGATACGCAGTATTTT. V gene TRBV18 combines with J gene TRBJ2-3; a weak D match, TRBD1 (5 bases). In germline, CDR1 is KGHSH, CDR2 LQKENI. The CDR3 has 14 amino acids. The V and J ends lost 3 bases and 5 bases respectively, with 12 bases between them.

The V and J genes are TRBV5-1 and TRBJ1-2, with D hard to call. Germline V gene sequence: CDR1 SGHRS, CDR2 YFSETQ. V dropped 0 bases and J dropped 0 bases, with 12 bases sitting between them. There are 16 residues in the CDR3. CDR3 residues: CASSLALADTNYGYTF. CDR3 DNA sequence: TGCGCCAGCAGCTTGGCCCTGGCAGATACTAACTATGGCTACACCTTC. The variable domain in full, with the rest retrieved from reference TRBV5-1 and TRBJ1-2, is KAGVTQTPRYLIKTRGQQVTLSCSPISGHRSVSWYQQTPGQGLQFLFEYFSETQRNKGNFPGRFSGRQFSNSRSEMNVSTLELGDSALYLCASSLALADTNYGYTFGSGTRLTVV.

The chain combines TRBV14 with TRBJ2-1; D is perhaps TRBD1 or TRBD2 (5 bases each). CDR1 is SGHDN and CDR2 is FVKESK in the germline V gene. The CDR3 covers 13 residues. V was trimmed by 1 base and J by 11 bases, leaving 12 bases between them. The CDR3 spells CASSQARSGQQFF. The CDR3 nucleotides are TGTGCCAGCAGCCAAGCAAGATCGGGACAGCAGTTCTTC.

The J gene is TRBJ2-4, the V gene TRBV7-9, with D possibly TRBD2 on 6 matching bases. CDR3 length: 16 amino acids. V lost 1 base to trimming and J lost 0 bases, with 10 bases between them. The germline CDR1 and CDR2 sequences are SEHNR and FQNEAQ (reference sequence). The CDR3 DNA sequence: TGTGCCAGCAGCTTAGGGGGGGTACTAGCCAAAAACATTCAGTACTTC. Its translation: CASSLGGVLAKNIQYF.

This clone occurred a few times. V is TRBV5-4 and J is TRBJ2-5; no definite D call. There are 14 residues in the CDR3. Trimming left V 1 base short and J 1 base short, with 8 bases between. Per germline, CDR1 SGHNT and CDR2 YYREEE (reference sequence). The CDR3: CASSLLVGQETQYF. The CDR3 coding sequence is TGTGCCAGCAGCTTGCTTGTGGGCCAAGAGACCCAGTACTTC.

This chain links TRBV19 with TRBJ2-3; 12 bases match TRBD2. The CDR3 totals 14 residues. The germline V gene has CDR1 LNHDA and CDR2 SQIVND (reference sequence). Losses at the gene ends were 8 bases for V and 8 bases for J; bases not matched to a gene: 8. Here the CDR3 reads CASLLTSGSGTQYF. Here the CDR3 DNA reads TGTGCCAGTCTATTGACTAGCGGGAGTGGTACGCAGTATTTT. The full variable domain, in which reference TRBV19 and TRBJ2-3 provide the parts outside the CDR3, is DGGITQSPKYLFRKEGQNVTLSCEQNLNHDAMYWYRQDPGQGLRLIYYSQIVNDFQKGDIAEGYSVSREKKESFPLTVTSAQKNPTAFYLCASLLTSGSGTQYFGPGTRLTVL.

The rearrangement links TRBV11-3 to TRBJ2-5, with 11 bases matching TRBD2. Trimming removed 4 bases from V and 4 bases from J; junction bases left unmatched: 20. The CDR3 sequence is 20 residues long. Germline loops: CDR1 SGHNT, CDR2 YENEEA. CDR3 nucleotide sequence: TGTGCCAGCAGCTCCCCCAGAGCTTCTAGCGGGAGGTACGGGGGAGAGACCCAGTACTTC. This codes for CASSSPRASSGRYGGETQYF.

Of note for this clone: This CDR3 is also generated by other DNA sequences in the sample. The genes are TRBV28 and TRBJ2-5; possible D gene TRBD2, 7 bases. V lost 6 bases, J lost 4 bases, and 12 bases lay in between. The CDR3 loop spans 13 amino acids. Per the germline V gene, CDR1 is MDHEN and CDR2 is SYDVKM. Here the CDR3 DNA reads TGTGCCAGCAGAGGGGGGGCAGGAGAGACCCAGTACTTC. Protein product: CASRGGAGETQYF.

This clone came up once. The chain employs TRBV5-1 and TRBJ2-5, with D unclear. V lost 1 base and J lost 1, with 5 bases in between. Germline CDR1 and CDR2: SGHRS and YFSETQ. The CDR3 length is 13 residues. The CDR3 region has the DNA TGCGCCAGCAGCTTGCCGTTCCAAGAGACCCAGTACTTC. Translation gives CASSLPFQETQYF.

The chain combines TRBV6-1 with TRBJ1-6, with a weak D call TRBD1 (5 bases). V was trimmed by 5 bases and J by 9 bases, leaving 14 bases between them. Germline CDR1 is MNHNS and CDR2 is SASEGT. This CDR3 region has 14 residues. In nucleotides, the CDR3 is TGTGCCAGCAGTTCCATACTCGGGGGTTCACCCCTCCACTTT. This sequence encodes CASSSILGGSPLHF.

The genes are TRBV5-1 and TRBJ2-1, with D tentatively TRBD2 (5 bases). In germline, CDR1 is SGHRS, CDR2 YFSETQ. CDR3 size: 15 residues. V was cut by 2 bases and J by 8 bases, with 17 bases left in between. The CDR3 sequence is CASSFSPAVRDEQFF. Written as DNA, the CDR3 is TGCGCCAGCAGCTTTTCACCCGCCGTGAGGGATGAGCAGTTCTTC. Full variable domain (outside the CDR3, taken from reference TRBV5-1 and TRBJ2-1): KAGVTQTPRYLIKTRGQQVTLSCSPISGHRSVSWYQQTPGQGLQFLFEYFSETQRNKGNFPGRFSGRQFSNSRSEMNVSTLELGDSALYLCASSFSPAVRDEQFFGPGTRLTVL.

This chain connects TRBV7-6 to TRBJ2-3, with TRBD1 matching 7 bases. V shed 8 bases, J shed 3 bases, and the junction held 8 bases outside the gene matches. Germline CDR1 and CDR2: SGHVS and FNYEAQ. This CDR3 region has 14 residues. The CDR3 nucleotides are TGTGCCAGCGCCGGGACAGCTAAAACAGATACGCAGTATTTT. Translating it yields CASAGTAKTDTQYF.

This clone has a single count. This chain uses TRBV2 with TRBJ2-5; TRBD2 might be the D (5 bases). Trimming pared 10 bases from V and 1 base from J, leaving 13 bases between. Germline CDR1 SNHLY, CDR2 FYNNEI. This CDR3 is 13 amino acids long. CDR3 loop: CATVRRIQETQYF. As DNA, the CDR3 is TGTGCCACCGTGAGGAGGATCCAAGAGACCCAGTACTTC. The full variable domain, with the rest looked up from reference TRBV2 and TRBJ2-5, is EPEVTQTPSHQVTQMGQEVILRCVPISNHLYFYWYRQILGQKVEFLVSFYNNEISEKSEIFDDQFSVERPDGSNFTLKIRSTKLEDSAMYFCATVRRIQETQYFGPGTRLLVL.

The chain employs TRBV2 and TRBJ2-7; 8 bases fit TRBD2. CDR3 length equals 12 residues. Trimming took 7 bases from V and 4 from J; bases not matched to a gene: 3. In germline, CDR1 is SNHLY, CDR2 FYNNEI. CDR3 in amino acids: CASNPSGYEQYF. For the CDR3, the DNA is TGTGCCAGCAACCCTAGCGGGTACGAGCAGTACTTC.

V is TRBV4-1 and J is TRBJ2-3, with no clear D. V was pared by 0 bases and J by 2 bases, with 12 bases between. The length of the CDR3 is 16 residues. Germline loops: CDR1 MGHRA, CDR2 YSYEKL. DNA for the CDR3: TGCGCCAGCAGCCAAGATCAGTGGACCGCCACAGATACGCAGTATTTT. Translation gives CASSQDQWTATDTQYF.

The genes are TRBV4-3 and TRBJ2-7, with D maybe TRBD2 (6 bases). This CDR3 spans 15 amino acids. Trimming cost V 4 bases and J 4 bases, with 17 bases left between them. Germline V gene sequence: CDR1 LGHNA, CDR2 YSLEER. The DNA of the CDR3 is TGCGCCAGCAGCCGAGAGGCACGGGAGCGGTACGAGCAGTACTTC. Protein: CASSREARERYEQYF.

This clone appeared once. CDR3 DNA: TGTGCCACCAGCAGTAGCGGGAGGGCCGCTAATGAGCAGTTCTTC. Residues: CATSSSGRAANEQFF. The chain links TRBV15 to TRBJ2-1; 11 bases fit TRBD2. Germline lookup yields CDR1 LNHNV and CDR2 YYDKDF (reference sequence). The ends lost 3 bases at V and 7 bases at J; junction bases unmatched: 5. This CDR3 is built from 15 residues.

The chain joins TRBV4-3 to TRBJ2-7, with no clear D. V lost 1 base and J 0 bases, leaving 10 bases between the germline ends. The CDR3 runs to 15 residues. Germline V gene sequence: CDR1 LGHNA, CDR2 YSLEER. The DNA of the CDR3 is TGCGCCAGCAGCCAAGGACTGGTTGACTCCTACGAGCAGTACTTC. Its protein product is CASSQGLVDSYEQYF.

J is TRBJ2-3 and V is TRBV6-6; TRBD2 matches 10 bases. This CDR3 has 15 residues. Per germline, CDR1 MNHNY and CDR2 SVGAGI (reference sequence). The ends lost 6 bases at V and 6 bases at J; junction bases unmatched: 9. The CDR3 is CASRNSGRAGDTQYF. DNA for the CDR3: TGTGCCAGCAGAAACAGCGGGAGGGCTGGGGATACGCAGTATTTT.

The chain combines TRBV10-1 with TRBJ2-7, with 8 bases lining up with TRBD2. Germline V gene lookup returns CDR1 WNHNN and CDR2 SYGVQD (reference sequence). This CDR3 spans 14 amino acids. Trimming cost V 3 bases and J 5 bases; bases outside gene matches: 6. The CDR3 here is CASSDRGGIDEQYF. CDR3 DNA sequence: TGCGCCAGCAGTGACCGGGGGGGAATAGACGAGCAGTACTTC.

This clone was recorded once. This chain uses TRBV6-1 with TRBJ2-7, with 9 bases fitting TRBD2. The ends lost 7 bases at V and 3 bases at J; junction bases unmatched: 13. From germline, CDR1 is MNHNS and CDR2 SASEGT. CDR3 length equals 16 residues. The DNA for the CDR3 is TGTGCCAGCACTCAAGCTGGCCAGCGGGAGGTCTACGAGCAGTACTTC. Amino acid sequence: CASTQAGQREVYEQYF.

V is TRBV6-4 and J is TRBJ1-2; tentatively, D is TRBD1 (5 bases). The germline V gene has CDR1 MRHNA and CDR2 SNTAGT. V was clipped by 1 base and J by 4 bases, with 16 bases between them. This CDR3 spans 16 amino acids. The CDR3 DNA follows: TGTGCCAGCAGTGACTTGACGCAGGAACAGGCCTATGGCTACACCTTC. It codes for CASSDLTQEQAYGYTF.

V and J are TRBV14 and TRBJ1-2; a weak D match, TRBD1 (6 bases). The germline V and J ends were trimmed by 1 base and 8 bases, with 14 bases remaining between them. This CDR3 has 14 residues. CDR1 and CDR2 (germline): SGHDN, FVKESK. The CDR3 DNA reads as TGTGCCAGCAGCCAAGCCGCAGGGGAATACGGCTACACCTTC. The encoded protein is CASSQAAGEYGYTF.

The V and J genes are TRBV6-5 and TRBJ2-7; D is uncertain. This CDR3 spans 11 amino acids. Germline CDR1 reads MNHEY; CDR2 reads SVGAGI. V was shortened by 4 bases and J by 9 bases, with 10 bases between the two germline ends. The CDR3 region is CASSSSWGQYF. The CDR3 nucleotides are TGTGCCAGCAGTTCTTCTTGGGGGCAGTACTTC.

The rearrangement joins TRBV27 to TRBJ2-4, with D possibly being TRBD1 or TRBD2 (5 bases each). The CDR3 totals 13 residues. The germline V gene encodes CDR1 MNHEY and CDR2 SMNVEV (reference sequence). Deletions cut 6 bases from V and 7 bases from J, with 13 bases between. CDR3 protein: CASSTGPPNIQYF. CDR3 nucleotide sequence: TGTGCCAGCAGCACGGGACCCCCTAACATTCAGTACTTC.

The chain carries TRBV9 and TRBJ2-1, with 8 bases fitting TRBD2. The CDR3 contains 15 residues. The V and J ends lost 3 bases and 0 bases, in that order; junction bases with no gene match: 2. Germline V gene sequence: CDR1 SGDLS, CDR2 YYNGEE. For the CDR3, the DNA is TGTGCCAGCAGCGAAAGCGGGAGCTCCTACAATGAGCAGTTCTTC. Amino acids: CASSESGSSYNEQFF.